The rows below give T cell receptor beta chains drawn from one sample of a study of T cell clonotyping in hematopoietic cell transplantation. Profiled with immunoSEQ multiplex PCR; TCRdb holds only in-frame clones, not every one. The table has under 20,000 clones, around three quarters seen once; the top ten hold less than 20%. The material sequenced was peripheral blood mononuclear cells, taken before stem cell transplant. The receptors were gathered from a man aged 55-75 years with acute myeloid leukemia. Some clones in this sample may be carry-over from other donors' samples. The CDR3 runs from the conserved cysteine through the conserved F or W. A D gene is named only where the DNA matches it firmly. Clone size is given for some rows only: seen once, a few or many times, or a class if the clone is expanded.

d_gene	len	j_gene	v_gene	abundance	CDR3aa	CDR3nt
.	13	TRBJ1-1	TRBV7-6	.	CASSLDTGTEAFF	TGTGCCAGCAGCTTAGATACCGGGACTGAAGCTTTCTTT
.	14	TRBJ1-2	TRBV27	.	CASSFGQGTYGYTF	TGTGCCAGCAGTTTTGGCCAGGGGACCTATGGCTACACCTTC
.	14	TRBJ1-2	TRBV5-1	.	CASSLAGRDYGYTF	TGCGCCAGCAGCTTGGCGGGACGGGACTATGGCTACACCTTC
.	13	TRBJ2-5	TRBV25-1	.	CASSDYRAETQYF	TGTGCCAGCAGTGATTACAGGGCAGAGACCCAGTACTTC
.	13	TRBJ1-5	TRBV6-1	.	CASSEQWEQPQHF	TGTGCCAGCAGTGAACAGTGGGAACAGCCCCAGCATTTT
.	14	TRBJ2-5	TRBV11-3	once	CASSPRVAQETQYF	TGTGCCAGCAGCCCCCGGGTGGCCCAAGAGACCCAGTACTTC
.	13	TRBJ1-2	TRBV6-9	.	CASSGQFNYGYTF	TGTGCCAGCAGTGGACAGTTTAACTATGGCTACACCTTC
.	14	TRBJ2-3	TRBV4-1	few	CASSQELATDTQYF	TGCGCCAGCAGCCAGGAACTAGCCACAGATACGCAGTATTTT
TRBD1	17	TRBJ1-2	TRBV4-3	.	CASSQDRWDRVSEGYTF	TGCGCCAGCAGCCAAGATCGCTGGGACAGGGTATCGGAGGGCTACACCTTC
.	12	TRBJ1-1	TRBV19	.	CASSTRGGSAFF	TGTGCCAGTAGTACACGGGGGGGCTCCGCTTTCTTT
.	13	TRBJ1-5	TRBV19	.	CASSIDWSQPQHF	TGTGCCAGTAGTATAGATTGGTCTCAGCCCCAGCATTTT
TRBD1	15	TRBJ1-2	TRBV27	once	CASSQRDRGIKGYTF	TGTGCCAGCAGCCAACGGGACAGGGGGATAAAAGGCTACACCTTC
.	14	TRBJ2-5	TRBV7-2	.	CASSLTVQGGTQYF	TGTGCCAGCAGCTTAACTGTCCAAGGAGGGACCCAGTACTTC
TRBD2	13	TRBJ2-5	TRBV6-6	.	CASIGREGETQYF	TGTGCCAGCATCGGCAGGGAGGGAGAGACCCAGTACTTC
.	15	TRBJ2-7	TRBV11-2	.	CASSPRLGTNYEQYF	TGTGCCAGCAGCCCAAGACTGGGCACCAACTACGAGCAGTACTTC
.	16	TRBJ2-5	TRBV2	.	CASSESEESAQETQYF	TGTGCCAGCAGTGAATCAGAGGAGAGCGCCCAAGAGACCCAGTACTTC
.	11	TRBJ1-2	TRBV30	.	CAWGLSRGYTF	TGTGCCTGGGGTTTGAGTCGTGGCTACACCTTC
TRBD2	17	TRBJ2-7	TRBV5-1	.	CASSLSAGGGNVYEQYF	TGCGCCAGCAGCTTAAGCGCCGGCGGGGGTAATGTCTACGAGCAGTACTTC
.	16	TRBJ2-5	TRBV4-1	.	CASSQPEAATPETQYF	TGCGCCAGCAGCCAACCAGAGGCCGCCACCCCAGAGACCCAGTACTTC
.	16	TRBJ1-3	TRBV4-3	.	CASSNRRQTSGNTIYF	TGCGCCAGCAGCAACCGAAGACAGACCTCTGGAAACACCATATATTTT
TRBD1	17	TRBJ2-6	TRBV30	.	CAWSLPGQGTGANVLTF	TGTGCCTGGAGCCTACCGGGACAGGGAACTGGGGCCAACGTCCTGACTTTC
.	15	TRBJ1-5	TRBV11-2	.	CASSLDSRRGQPQHF	TGTGCCAGCAGCTTAGATTCCAGGAGAGGCCAGCCCCAGCATTTT
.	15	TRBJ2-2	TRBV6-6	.	CASSYSGTNTGELFF	TGTGCCAGCAGTTACTCAGGGACTAACACCGGGGAGCTGTTTTTT
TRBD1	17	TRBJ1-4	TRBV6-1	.	CASSEPQGGATNEKLFF	TGTGCCAGCAGTGAACCTCAGGGGGGGGCAACTAATGAAAAACTGTTTTTT
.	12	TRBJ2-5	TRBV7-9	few	CASSLDGETQYF	TGTGCCAGCAGCTTAGACGGGGAGACCCAGTACTTC
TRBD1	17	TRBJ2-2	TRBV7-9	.	CASSTRQGAVDTGELFF	TGTGCCAGCAGCACGCGACAGGGGGCTGTGGATACCGGGGAGCTGTTTTTT
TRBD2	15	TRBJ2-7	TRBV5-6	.	CASSLVAGGQGEQYF	TGTGCCAGCAGCTTGGTAGCGGGGGGGCAAGGCGAGCAGTACTTC
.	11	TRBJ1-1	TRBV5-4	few	CASSLNTEAFF	TGTGCCAGCAGCTTAAACACTGAAGCTTTCTTT
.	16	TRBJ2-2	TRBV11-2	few	CASSLVHILGAGELFF	TGTGCCAGCAGCTTAGTTCACATACTAGGGGCCGGGGAGCTGTTTTTT
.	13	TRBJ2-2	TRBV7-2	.	CASSWGRSGELFF	TGTGCCAGCAGCTGGGGACGGTCCGGGGAGCTGTTTTTT
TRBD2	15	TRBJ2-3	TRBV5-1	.	CASSSLSGGTDTQYF	TGCGCCAGCAGTTCTCTTAGCGGGGGCACAGATACGCAGTATTTT
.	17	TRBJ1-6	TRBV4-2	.	CASSQVPLVGGNSPLHF	TGTGCCAGCAGCCAAGTCCCTTTAGTAGGGGGTAATTCACCCCTCCACTTT
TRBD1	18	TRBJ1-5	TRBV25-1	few	CASSEPSPGTGIGQPQHF	TGTGCCAGCAGTGAACCTAGTCCCGGGACAGGGATAGGTCAGCCCCAGCATTTT
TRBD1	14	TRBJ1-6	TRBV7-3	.	CASSLGTGGSPLHF	TGTGCCAGCAGCTTAGGGACAGGGGGATCACCCCTCCACTTT
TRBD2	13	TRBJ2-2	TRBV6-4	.	CASSSGDTGELFF	TGTGCCAGCAGTAGCGGGGACACCGGGGAGCTGTTTTTT
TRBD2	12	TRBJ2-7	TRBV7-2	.	CAGSLATGTSYF	TGTGCCGGCAGCTTAGCCACCGGGACTAGCTACTTC
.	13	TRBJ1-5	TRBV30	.	CAWSTEINQPQHF	TGTGCCTGGAGTACCGAAATCAATCAGCCCCAGCATTTT
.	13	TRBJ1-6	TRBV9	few	CASSPRDGSPLHF	TGTGCCAGCAGCCCGAGGGACGGTTCACCCCTCCACTTT
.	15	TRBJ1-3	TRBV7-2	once	CASSLTGYSGNTIYF	TGTGCCAGCAGCTTAACAGGGTACTCTGGAAACACCATATATTTT
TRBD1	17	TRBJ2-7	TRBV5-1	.	CASSLENWDRGLWEQYF	TGCGCCAGCAGCTTGGAAAATTGGGACAGGGGGCTTTGGGAGCAGTACTTC
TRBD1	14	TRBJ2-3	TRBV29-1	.	CSVHRGTGRNTQYF	TGCAGCGTTCACCGGGGGACAGGGAGGAATACGCAGTATTTT
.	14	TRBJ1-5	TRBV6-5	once	CASSQDGSNQPQHF	TGTGCCAGCAGTCAGGACGGAAGCAATCAGCCCCAGCATTTT
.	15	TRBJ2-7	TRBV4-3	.	CASSQEVQGVVEQYF	TGCGCCAGCAGCCAAGAGGTACAGGGTGTAGTCGAGCAGTACTTC
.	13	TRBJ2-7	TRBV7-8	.	CASSLGQIYEQYF	TGTGCCAGCAGCTTAGGACAGATCTACGAGCAGTACTTC
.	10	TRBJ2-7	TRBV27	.	CASSHYEQYF	TGTGCCAGCAGTCACTACGAGCAGTACTTC